This T cell receptor (beta chain) was sequenced in a study of immune cell composition in non-small cell lung cancer (dated by TCRdb to about 2017). At the level of the whole study: Histologic subtype, mainly lung adenocarcinoma or squamous cell carcinoma, was assigned on the basis of H&E together with p63, CK5, Napsin A and TTF-1 immunohistochemistry. Supplementary cohort #1, approximately 10 lung adenocarcinoma cases, had paired tumour/lung TCR-beta sequencing and TIL populations generated to assess tumour reactivity. The subtype comparisons left out a handful of tumour specimens with TCR-beta data because those specimens were rare histological subtypes. TCR-beta sequencing from Adaptive Biotechnologies was done on approximately 35 paired sets of NSCLC tumour and non-adjacent lung specimens and on fewer than 30 tumour-only specimens. Points the paper makes about the study in general: The reactivity cohort contained only 9 to 10 cases, and the tumour-reactive clones were not shown to have sequences in common with the dominant in vivo tumour-associated clones. Nearly half of NSCLC cases had tumour-associated clones >0.5%, with more than 60% of squamous carcinomas showing such clones compared with 30% to 40% of adenocarcinomas. No significant correlation was found between smoking pack-years and tumour TCR-beta clonality. In approximately 10 adenocarcinoma cases, maximal tumour-associated clone frequency correlated strongly with TIL tumour reactivity, whereas overall clonality did not.

A two-step multiplex PCR amplified TCR-beta CDR3 regions from genomic DNA, and the second step of the PCR added Illumina-compatible adaptors. As a commercial immunoSEQ service, TCR-beta immunosequencing was carried out on an Illumina platform. In the source study's methods: Two measures summarised the repertoires: productive clonality, and Top 10 Clones, meaning the percentage of T-cell templates coming from the ten most frequent sequences. Values for productive clonality spanned 0 to 1, where a value of 1 indicated a monoclonal population. Using log10 scatter plots, tumour-associated clones were identified as sequences that made up at least 0.1% of tumour T-cell templates yet were absent from the matched non-adjacent lung. Analyses were done in GraphPad Prism7 and R, with Student's t-tests for two-group comparisons, ANOVA for stages, and linear regression for relationships. The table was pulled from immuneACCESS by TCRdb, which kept in-frame rearrangements only. Such tables lose some clones; where checked, under half of the loss comes from unresolved V genes, and the rest has no known cause. V and J calls and clone size follow that table, whereas D and trimming were derived from the DNA. This sample lists over 5,000 clones; under 75% were detected once. The ten biggest clones cover under 6% of the sample.

Concerning this clone itself: Its antigen is still unknown. No quality values exist for individual bases; no much larger clone is one base distant.

Inclusive of the bounding cysteine and phenylalanine, the CDR3 is 13 residues long. The read is trimmed to its CDR3 DNA, 39 bases read in frame from base 1. The germline V gene supplies CDR1 MNHEY and CDR2 SVGAGI. The V end gives up 6 bases and the J end 8 bases, leaving 7 bases in the junction not matched to a gene. Normal lung samples were non-adjacent lung tissue taken as far from the tumour as possible, at least 3 cm away, from the same patient. Genomic DNA was extracted with the QIAamp DNA kit from frozen aliquots of unsorted single-cell suspensions. Tissues arrived within 2 hours of resection and were immediately processed into single-cell suspensions. Tissue was broken up mechanically, digested enzymatically with DNase I, collagenase I and hyaluronidase for 30 to 35 minutes at 37 degrees C, and then filtered and RBC-lysed.

The rearranged chain carries TRBV6-5 and TRBJ1-2; 9 nucleotides in the junction match TRBD1. This TCR was recovered from a human donor with non-small cell lung cancer. The specimen sequenced was non-adjacent lung tissue. The encoded CDR3 is CASRKQGAGGYTF. The DNA reads TGTGCCAGCAGGAAACAGGGGGCCGGGGGCTACACCTTC.